This TCR beta chain was recorded in a study of blood T cells in healthy people across ages. Points from the study as a whole: Among T cells, TCR beta diversity per million cells dropped roughly linearly as age rose.

A second roughly 7 to 11 cycle PCR used barcoded and J-beta primers. A single record per CDR3 protein comes from TCRdb applying MiXCR to the 5' RACE reads. In the table there are about 970,000 distinct CDR3 sequences, roughly 51% of which are singletons. This CDR3 has 14 amino acids. V trimming: 6 bases; J trimming: 4 bases; junction bases outside the gene matches: 7. This clonotype showed up just a few times. Its matching antigen is unknown. This chain joins TRBV12-3 or TRBV12-4 and TRBJ2-7; 9 bases line up with TRBD1. The TCR sequence derives from a woman aged 55 to 70 in good health. Specimen: blood. CDR3 DNA: TGTGCCAGCAGCTACTGGGACAGGGTTTACGAGCAGTACTTC. Residues: CASSYWDRVYEQYF.